This T cell receptor beta chain was captured by sequencing in a study of PD-L1 blockade in urothelial cancer. Study context: Before enrollment, 0 to 3 chemotherapy regimens had been given to patients.

Some clones are missing from TCRdb's copy, which holds only in-frame ones; the method was immunoSEQ multiplex PCR. The table has tens of thousands of clones, 60% to 80% seen once. Germline V gene sequence: CDR1 MNHEY, CDR2 SVGAGI. The CDR3 extends over 11 amino acids. The V end lost 6 bases, the J end lost 3 bases, and 5 bases lay between the germline ends. The sequencing used PBMCs, collected around atezolizumab (anti-PD-L1) treatment. This TCR was recovered from an older man with urothelial cancer. The V gene is TRBV6-5, the J gene TRBJ2-5; TRBD1 might be the D (5 bases). The CDR3 protein is CASRTEETQYF. DNA for the CDR3: TGTGCCAGCAGGACAGAAGAGACCCAGTACTTC.